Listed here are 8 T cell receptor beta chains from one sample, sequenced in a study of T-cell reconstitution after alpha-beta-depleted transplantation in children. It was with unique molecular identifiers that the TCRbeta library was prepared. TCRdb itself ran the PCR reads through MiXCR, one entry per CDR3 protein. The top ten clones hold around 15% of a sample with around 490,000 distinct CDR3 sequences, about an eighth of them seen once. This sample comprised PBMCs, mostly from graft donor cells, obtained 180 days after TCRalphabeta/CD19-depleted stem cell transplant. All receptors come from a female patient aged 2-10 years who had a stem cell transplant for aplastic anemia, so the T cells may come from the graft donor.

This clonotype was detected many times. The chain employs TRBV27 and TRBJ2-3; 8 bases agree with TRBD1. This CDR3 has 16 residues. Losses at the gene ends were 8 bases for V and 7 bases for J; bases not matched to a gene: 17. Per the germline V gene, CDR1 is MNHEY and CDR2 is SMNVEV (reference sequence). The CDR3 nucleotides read TGTGCCAGCTCCAAAAACCCCGGGACAGGAAAGAATACGCAGTATTTT. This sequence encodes CASSKNPGTGKNTQYF.

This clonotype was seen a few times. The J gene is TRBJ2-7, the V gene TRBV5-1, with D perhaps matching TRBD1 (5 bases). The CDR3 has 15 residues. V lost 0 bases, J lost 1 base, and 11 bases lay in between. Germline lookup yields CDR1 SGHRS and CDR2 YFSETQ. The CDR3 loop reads CASSLDGKGSYEQYF. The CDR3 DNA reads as TGCGCCAGCAGCTTGGACGGAAAGGGGTCCTACGAGCAGTACTTC.

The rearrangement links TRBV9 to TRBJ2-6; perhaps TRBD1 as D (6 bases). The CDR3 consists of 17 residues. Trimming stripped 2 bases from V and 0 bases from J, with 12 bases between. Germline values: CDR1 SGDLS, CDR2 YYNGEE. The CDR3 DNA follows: TGTGCCAGCAGCGTGGTGACAGGCCTCTCTGGGGCCAACGTCCTGACTTTC. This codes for CASSVVTGLSGANVLTF. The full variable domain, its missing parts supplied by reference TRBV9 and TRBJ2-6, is DSGVTQTPKHLITATGQRVTLRCSPRSGDLSVYWYQQSLDQGLQFLIQYYNGEERAKGNILERFSAQQFPDLHSELNLSSLELGDSALYFCASSVVTGLSGANVLTFGAGSRLTVL.

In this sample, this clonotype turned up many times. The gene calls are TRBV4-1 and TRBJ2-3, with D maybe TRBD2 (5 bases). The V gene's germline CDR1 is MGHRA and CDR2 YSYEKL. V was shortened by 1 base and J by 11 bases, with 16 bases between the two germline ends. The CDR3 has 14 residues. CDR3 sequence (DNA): TGCGCCAGCAGCCAAGGGACTGGAGCGTATTGGCAGTATTTT. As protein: CASSQGTGAYWQYF.

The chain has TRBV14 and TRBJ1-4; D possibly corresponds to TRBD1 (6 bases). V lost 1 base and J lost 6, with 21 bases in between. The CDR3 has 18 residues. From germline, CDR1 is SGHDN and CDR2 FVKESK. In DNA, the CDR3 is TGTGCCAGCAGCCAAGGGGTACCCCAGGGGTTTGGCGATGAAAAACTGTTTTTT. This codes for CASSQGVPQGFGDEKLFF. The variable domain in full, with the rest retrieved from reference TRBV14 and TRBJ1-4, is EAGVTQFPSHSVIEKGQTVTLRCDPISGHDNLYWYRRVMGKEIKFLLHFVKESKQDESGMPNNRFLAERTGGTYSTLKVQPAELEDSGVYFCASSQGVPQGFGDEKLFFGSGTQLSVL.

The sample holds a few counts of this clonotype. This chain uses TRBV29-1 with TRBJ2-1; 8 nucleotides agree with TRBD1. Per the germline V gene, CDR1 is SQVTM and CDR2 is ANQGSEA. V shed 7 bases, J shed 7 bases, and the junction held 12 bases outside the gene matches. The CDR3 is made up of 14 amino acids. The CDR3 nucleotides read TGCAGCGCCCGGACAGGGCGTGAGTGGAATGAGCAGTTCTTC. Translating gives CSARTGREWNEQFF.

The CDR3 nucleotides are TGCGCCAGCAGCCAAGATCTGCTGAATAACTATGGCTACACCTTC. Protein: CASSQDLLNNYGYTF. This chain links TRBV4-3 with TRBJ1-2, with D uncertain. V was clipped by 0 bases and J by 1 base, with 9 bases between them. Germline V lookup: CDR1 LGHNA, CDR2 YSLEER. The CDR3 runs to 15 residues.

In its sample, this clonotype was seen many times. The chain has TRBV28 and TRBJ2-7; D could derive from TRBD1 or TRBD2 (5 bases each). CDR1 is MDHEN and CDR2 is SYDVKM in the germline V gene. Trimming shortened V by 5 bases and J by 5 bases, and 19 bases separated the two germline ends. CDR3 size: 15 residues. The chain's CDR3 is CASSPHGIRGDEQYF. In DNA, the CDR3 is TGTGCCAGCAGTCCCCACGGTATTCGAGGGGACGAGCAGTACTTC.